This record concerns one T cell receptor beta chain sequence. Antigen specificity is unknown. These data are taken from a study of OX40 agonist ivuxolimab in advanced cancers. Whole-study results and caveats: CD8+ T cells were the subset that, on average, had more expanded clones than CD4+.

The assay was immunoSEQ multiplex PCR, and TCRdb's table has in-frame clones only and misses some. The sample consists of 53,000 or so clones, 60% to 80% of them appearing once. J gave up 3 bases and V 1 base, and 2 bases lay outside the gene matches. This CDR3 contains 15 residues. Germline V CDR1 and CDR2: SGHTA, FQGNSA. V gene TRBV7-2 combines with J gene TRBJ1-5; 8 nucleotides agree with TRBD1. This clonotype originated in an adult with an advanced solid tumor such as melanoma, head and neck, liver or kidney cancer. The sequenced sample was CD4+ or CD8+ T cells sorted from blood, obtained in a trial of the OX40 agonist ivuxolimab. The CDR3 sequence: CASSLDRGFNQPQHF. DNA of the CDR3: TGTGCCAGCAGCTTAGACAGGGGGTTCAATCAGCCCCAGCATTTT.